A selection of T cell receptor beta chains follows, all from one sample in a study of blood T cell repertoires in COVID-19. The table came from immunoSEQ multiplex PCR; TCRdb's copy has only in-frame clones and leaves some out. Among about half a million clones listed, about 88% were seen once. Sequencing input: peripheral blood. The source of these receptors is a young man with COVID-19, enrolled during active disease. The CDR3 runs from the conserved cysteine through the conserved F or W. A D gene is named only where the DNA matches it firmly. Size is omitted from some rows. Given values are once, few, many or a class for expanded clones.

TRBD1	NA	TRBJ1-3	TRBV7-2	CASSLGTGTPGNTIYF	TGTGCCAGCAGCCTAGGGACAGGGACCCCTGGAAACACCATATATTTT
TRBD2	NA	TRBJ2-2	TRBV4-1	CASSPTSGRAYTGELFF	TGCGCCAGCAGCCCGACTAGCGGGAGGGCCTACACCGGGGAGCTGTTTTTT
NA	NA	TRBJ2-2	TRBV5-1	CASSPMGGAGRTGELFF	TGCGCCAGCAGCCCAATGGGGGGGGCTGGACGCACCGGGGAGCTGTTTTTT
TRBD2	NA	TRBJ2-3	TRBV13	CASSSRGGTDTQYF	TGTGCCAGCAGCTCACGGGGGGGCACAGATACGCAGTATTTT
NA	NA	TRBJ1-2	TRBV6-1	CASSERGFSGTF	TGTGCCAGCAGTGAAAGAGGGTTCTCGGGCACCTTC
NA	NA	TRBJ2-5	TRBV28	CASSFGGTVGETQYF	TGTGCCAGCAGTTTTGGGGGGACAGTAGGGGAGACCCAGTACTTC
NA	NA	TRBJ1-2	TRBV5-6	CASIQTGTNYGYTF	TGTGCCAGCATACAAACCGGGACAAACTATGGCTACACCTTC
TRBD2	NA	TRBJ2-5	TRBV19	CASRAGETQYF	TGTGCCAGTAGAGCGGGGGAGACCCAGTACTTC
TRBD1	NA	TRBJ2-2	TRBV2	CASTEAGGPGELFF	TGTGCCAGCACAGAAGCAGGGGGTCCCGGGGAGCTGTTTTTT
NA	NA	TRBJ2-2	TRBV5-1	CASSLNRGLVGTGELFF	TGCGCCAGCAGCTTGAATCGAGGGTTGGTCGGGACCGGGGAGCTGTTTTTT
NA	once	TRBJ1-5	TRBV6-5	CATSSSQPQHF	TGTGCCACATCGAGTAGTCAGCCCCAGCATTTT
NA	NA	TRBJ1-2	TRBV5-4	CASSLQRRGDGYTF	TGTGCCAGCAGCTTACAAAGAAGAGGAGATGGCTACACCTTC
TRBD2	NA	TRBJ2-1	TRBV19	CASTTSGRGSNEQFF	TGTGCCAGTACGACTAGCGGGAGGGGGAGCAATGAGCAGTTCTTC
TRBD1	NA	TRBJ2-7	TRBV10-2	CASSGTASSYEQYF	TGCGCCAGCAGCGGGACAGCAAGCTCCTACGAGCAGTACTTC
NA	once	TRBJ1-5	TRBV19	CASSITWDINQPQHF	TGTGCCAGTAGTATTACTTGGGACATTAATCAGCCCCAGCATTTT
TRBD1	few	TRBJ1-1	TRBV11-3	CASSVDRETEAFF	TGTGCCAGCAGCGTGGACAGGGAGACTGAAGCTTTCTTT
NA	NA	TRBJ2-7	TRBV6-1	CASSDIPPSDEQYF	TGTGCCAGCAGTGATATCCCCCCCAGCGACGAGCAGTACTTC
NA	NA	TRBJ2-7	TRBV3-1/TRBV3-2	CASSPRAGTDEQYF	TGTGCCAGCAGCCCGCGAGCAGGTACCGACGAGCAGTACTTC
NA	NA	TRBJ1-4	TRBV15	CATSLYRVTNEKLFF	TGTGCCACCAGCTTATACAGGGTCACTAATGAAAAACTGTTTTTT
NA	NA	TRBJ1-6	TRBV9	CASSERGGYNSPLHF	TGTGCCAGCAGCGAAAGGGGAGGGTATAATTCACCCCTCCACTTT
TRBD1	NA	TRBJ1-2	TRBV10-3	CAIGQGAGGYTF	TGTGCCATCGGACAGGGGGCTGGAGGCTACACCTTC
TRBD1	NA	TRBJ1-6	TRBV30	CALVDREINSPLHF	TGTGCCTTGGTGGACAGGGAGATTAATTCACCCCTCCACTTT
NA	NA	TRBJ2-1	TRBV12-3/TRBV12-4	CASSLGGEQFF	TGTGCCAGCAGTTTAGGGGGAGAACAGTTCTTC
NA	NA	TRBJ2-1	TRBV24-1	CATSGPGQKTYNEQFF	TGTGCCACCAGTGGACCGGGACAAAAAACCTACAATGAGCAGTTCTTC
NA	NA	TRBJ1-2	TRBV5-6	CASSLGDYGYTF	TGTGCCAGCAGCTTAGGAGACTATGGCTACACCTTC
TRBD1	NA	TRBJ1-2	TRBV27	CASRGQGLYYGYTF	TGTGCCAGCAGGGGACAGGGGTTGTACTATGGCTACACCTTC
NA	NA	TRBJ1-2	TRBV16	CASSQYPGTNYGYTF	TGTGCCAGCAGCCAATACCCAGGGACTAACTATGGCTACACCTTC
TRBD1	NA	TRBJ1-6	TRBV5-1	CASSTDRGGESPLHF	TGCGCCAGCAGCACGGACAGGGGTGGAGAATCACCCCTCCACTTT
NA	few	TRBJ1-6	TRBV6-6	CASSPIQNYNSPLHF	TGTGCCAGCAGCCCGATACAGAACTATAATTCACCCCTCCACTTT
NA	NA	TRBJ2-7	TRBV6-1	CASSEMVEGGYEQYF	TGTGCCAGCAGTGAGATGGTGGAAGGGGGCTACGAGCAGTACTTC
NA	NA	TRBJ1-1	TRBV12-5	CASGGGTEAFF	TGTGCTAGTGGGGGGGGGACTGAAGCTTTCTTT
NA	NA	TRBJ2-5	TRBV5-1	CASSLQGAGEETQYF	TGCGCCAGCAGCTTGCAGGGTGCAGGAGAAGAGACCCAGTACTTC
TRBD1	NA	TRBJ2-3	TRBV13	CASSLNRGSTDTQYF	TGTGCCAGCTCCCTGAACAGGGGGAGCACAGATACGCAGTATTTT
TRBD1	NA	TRBJ2-7	TRBV3-1/TRBV3-2	CASSHLQGARYEQYF	TGTGCCAGCAGCCACCTACAGGGGGCGCGGTACGAGCAGTACTTC
NA	NA	TRBJ2-3	TRBV6-5	CASGQQVLSTDTQYF	TGTGCCAGCGGTCAACAGGTCCTTAGCACAGATACGCAGTATTTT
TRBD2	NA	TRBJ2-5	TRBV5-4	CASSIAGQETQYF	TGTGCCAGCAGTATAGCGGGGCAAGAGACCCAGTACTTC
NA	NA	TRBJ1-4	TRBV7-9	CASSLVDSKLEKLFF	TGTGCCAGCAGCTTAGTGGACAGTAAGCTTGAAAAACTGTTTTTT
NA	NA	TRBJ2-1	TRBV9	CASSVDGTGDNEQFF	TGTGCCAGCAGCGTAGATGGGACTGGGGACAATGAGCAGTTCTTC
TRBD1	NA	TRBJ2-7	TRBV5-4	CASSFPGTASYEQYF	TGTGCCAGCAGCTTCCCCGGGACAGCTTCCTACGAGCAGTACTTC
NA	many	TRBJ2-7	TRBV10-1	CASSRDLSSYEQYF	TGCGCCAGCAGTCGGGACTTAAGCTCCTACGAGCAGTACTTC
TRBD1	NA	TRBJ2-1	TRBV4-1	CASSETGVPIEQFF	TGCGCCAGCAGCGAAACAGGGGTCCCAATTGAGCAGTTCTTC
NA	NA	TRBJ2-5	TRBV4-1	CASSQDRGALGTQYF	TGCGCCAGCAGCCAAGACAGGGGGGCACTGGGGACCCAGTACTTC
NA	NA	TRBJ1-1	TRBV12-3/TRBV12-4	CASKGRDTEAFF	TGTGCCAGCAAAGGGAGGGACACTGAAGCTTTCTTT
NA	NA	TRBJ1-3	TRBV27	CASSLQGRIGNTIYF	TGTGCCAGCAGTTTACAAGGCAGGATTGGAAACACCATATATTTT
TRBD2	NA	TRBJ2-1	TRBV25-1	CASSPHSSGISNEQFF	TGTGCCAGCAGTCCCCACTCTAGCGGGATTAGCAATGAGCAGTTCTTC
TRBD2	few	TRBJ2-7	TRBV5-4	CASSLTPGLAGDEQYF	TGTGCCAGCAGTCTCACCCCGGGACTAGCGGGGGACGAGCAGTACTTC
TRBD2	NA	TRBJ2-7	TRBV19	CASSIGGVSGEQYF	TGTGCCAGTAGCATCGGGGGGGTCTCGGGCGAGCAGTACTTC
TRBD2	NA	TRBJ2-5	TRBV4-1	CASSQGHGGAQETQYF	TGCGCCAGCAGCCAAGGACACGGGGGGGCTCAAGAGACCCAGTACTTC
NA	NA	TRBJ1-2	TRBV11-2	CASSTRTVLYGYTF	TGTGCCAGCAGCACCCGAACAGTTCTTTATGGCTACACCTTC